This T cell receptor beta chain stems from a study of blood T cell repertoires in COVID-19. Looking at the study overall: PBMCs, B-cell-depleted T cells, or T cells provided the cDNA or gDNA that made up the material.

Per the original methods: Estimates of nucleated cell counts were drawn from the amplification of reference gene primers. Using immunoSEQ multiplex PCR, the repertoire was profiled, and TCRdb retains in-frame clones only, with some absent. D and trimming come from the DNA, and the V and J calls and clone size come from that table. The sample holds under 90,000 clones, over 65% seen once. The V gene end was trimmed by 5 bases and the J gene end by 4 bases; junction bases not matched to a gene: 9. This CDR3 region has 16 residues. Germline assignment: CDR1 SGHAT and CDR2 FQNNGV. The sample comprised peripheral blood. The rearrangement links TRBV11-2 to TRBJ2-2; 8 nucleotides line up with TRBD2. The origin of this receptor is a man over 45 with active or convalescent COVID-19. This CDR3 reads CASSLRGGLSTGELFF. CDR3 coding DNA: TGTGCCAGCAGCCTCCGGGGGGGCCTTAGCACCGGGGAGCTGTTTTTT.